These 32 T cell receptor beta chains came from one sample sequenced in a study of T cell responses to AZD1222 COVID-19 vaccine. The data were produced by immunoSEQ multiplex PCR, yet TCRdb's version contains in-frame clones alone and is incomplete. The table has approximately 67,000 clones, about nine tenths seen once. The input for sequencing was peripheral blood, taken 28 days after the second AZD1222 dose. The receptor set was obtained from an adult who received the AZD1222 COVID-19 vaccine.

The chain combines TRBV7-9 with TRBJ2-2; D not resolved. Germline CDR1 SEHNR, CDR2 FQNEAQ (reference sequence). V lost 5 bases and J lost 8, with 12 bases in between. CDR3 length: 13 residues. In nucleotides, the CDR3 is TGTGCCAGCAGCCTCCCGGTGGGGGGGGAGCTGTTTTTT. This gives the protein CASSLPVGGELFF.

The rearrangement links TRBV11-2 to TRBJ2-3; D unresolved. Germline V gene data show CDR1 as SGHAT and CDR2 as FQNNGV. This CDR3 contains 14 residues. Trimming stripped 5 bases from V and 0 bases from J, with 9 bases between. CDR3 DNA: TGTGCCAGCAGCCCAACGGTTAGCACAGATACGCAGTATTTT. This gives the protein CASSPTVSTDTQYF.

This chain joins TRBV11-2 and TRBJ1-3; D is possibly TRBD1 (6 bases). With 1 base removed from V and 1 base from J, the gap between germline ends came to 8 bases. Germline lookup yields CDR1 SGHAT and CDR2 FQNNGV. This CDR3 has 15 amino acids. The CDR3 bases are TGTGCCAGCAGCTTAGGGGGGGCATCTGGAAACACCATATATTTT. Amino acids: CASSLGGASGNTIYF. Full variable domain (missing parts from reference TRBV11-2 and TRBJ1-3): EAGVAQSPRYKIIEKRQSVAFWCNPISGHATLYWYQQILGQGPKLLIQFQNNGVVDDSQLPKDRFSAERLKGVDSTLKIQPAKLEDSAVYLCASSLGGASGNTIYFGEGSWLTVV.

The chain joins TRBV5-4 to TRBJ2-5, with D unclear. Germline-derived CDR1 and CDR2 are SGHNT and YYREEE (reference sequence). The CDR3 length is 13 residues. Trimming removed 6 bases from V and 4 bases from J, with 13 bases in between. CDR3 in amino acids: CASTNQNLETQYF. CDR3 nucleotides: TGTGCCAGCACCAATCAAAACCTAGAGACCCAGTACTTC.

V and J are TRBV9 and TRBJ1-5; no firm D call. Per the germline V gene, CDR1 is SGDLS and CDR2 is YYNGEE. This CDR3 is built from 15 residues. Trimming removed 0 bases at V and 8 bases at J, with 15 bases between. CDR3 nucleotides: TGTGCCAGCAGCGTAGGTGAGGGAGCTAGGGAGCCCCAGCATTTT. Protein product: CASSVGEGAREPQHF.

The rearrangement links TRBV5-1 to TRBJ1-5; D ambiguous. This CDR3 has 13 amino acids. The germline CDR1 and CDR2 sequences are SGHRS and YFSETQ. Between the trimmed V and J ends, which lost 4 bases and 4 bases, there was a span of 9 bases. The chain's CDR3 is CASSTDGNQPQHF. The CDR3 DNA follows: TGCGCCAGCAGCACCGACGGGAATCAGCCCCAGCATTTT.

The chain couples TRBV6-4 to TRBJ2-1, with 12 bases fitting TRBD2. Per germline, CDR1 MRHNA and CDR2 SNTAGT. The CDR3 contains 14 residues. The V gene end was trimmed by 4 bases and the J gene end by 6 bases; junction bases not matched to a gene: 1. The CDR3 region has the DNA TGTGCCAGCAGTGTACTAGCGGGAGGCAATGAGCAGTTCTTC. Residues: CASSVLAGGNEQFF.

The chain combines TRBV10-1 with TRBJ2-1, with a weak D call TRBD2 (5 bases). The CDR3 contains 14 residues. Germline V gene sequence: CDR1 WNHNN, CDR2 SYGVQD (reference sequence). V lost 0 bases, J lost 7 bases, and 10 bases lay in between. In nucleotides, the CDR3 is TGCGCCAGCAGTGAGTCGCTGGACTCAAATGAGCAGTTCTTC. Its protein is CASSESLDSNEQFF.

For the CDR3, the DNA is TGTGCCAGCAGTGGAGTGGGGACGGACTTCACCGGGGAGCTGTTTTTT. Its protein is CASSGVGTDFTGELFF. The chain carries TRBV6-1 and TRBJ2-2; the D call may be TRBD1 or TRBD2 (5 bases each). Germline-derived CDR1 and CDR2 are MNHNS and SASEGT. The CDR3 contains 16 residues. Trimming left V 4 bases short and J 4 bases short, with 16 bases between.

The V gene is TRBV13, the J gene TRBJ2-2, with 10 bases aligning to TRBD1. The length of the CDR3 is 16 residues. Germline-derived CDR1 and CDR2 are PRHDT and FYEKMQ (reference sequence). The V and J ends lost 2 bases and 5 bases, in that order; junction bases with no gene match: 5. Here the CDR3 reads CASSLQPGQGTGELFF. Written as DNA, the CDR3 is TGTGCCAGCAGCTTACAACCGGGACAGGGGACCGGGGAGCTGTTTTTT.

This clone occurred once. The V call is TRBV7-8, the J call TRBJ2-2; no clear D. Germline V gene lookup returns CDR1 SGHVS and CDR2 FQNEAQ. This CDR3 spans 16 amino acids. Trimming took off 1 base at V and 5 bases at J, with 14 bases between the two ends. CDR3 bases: TGTGCCAGCAGCTTAGATAGTAGGGTTTGGACCGGGGAGCTGTTTTTT. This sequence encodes CASSLDSRVWTGELFF.

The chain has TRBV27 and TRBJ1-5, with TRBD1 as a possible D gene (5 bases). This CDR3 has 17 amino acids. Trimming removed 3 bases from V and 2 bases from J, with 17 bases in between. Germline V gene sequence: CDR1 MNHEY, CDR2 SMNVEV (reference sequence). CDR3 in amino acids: CASSLGQGGGGNQPQHF. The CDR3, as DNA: TGTGCCAGCAGTTTGGGCCAAGGCGGGGGAGGCAATCAGCCCCAGCATTTT.

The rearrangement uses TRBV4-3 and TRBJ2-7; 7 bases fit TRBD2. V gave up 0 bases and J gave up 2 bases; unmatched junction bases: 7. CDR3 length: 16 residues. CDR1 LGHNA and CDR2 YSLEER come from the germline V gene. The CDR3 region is CASSQDPSGTPYEQYF. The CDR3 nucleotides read TGCGCCAGCAGCCAAGATCCCAGCGGGACCCCCTACGAGCAGTACTTC.

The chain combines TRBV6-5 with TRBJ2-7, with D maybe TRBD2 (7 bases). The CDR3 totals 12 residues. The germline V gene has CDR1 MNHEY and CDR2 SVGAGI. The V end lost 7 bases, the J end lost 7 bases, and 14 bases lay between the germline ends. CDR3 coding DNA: TGTGCCAGCACGAGGGGGGGTTGGGAGCAGTACTTC. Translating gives CASTRGGWEQYF.

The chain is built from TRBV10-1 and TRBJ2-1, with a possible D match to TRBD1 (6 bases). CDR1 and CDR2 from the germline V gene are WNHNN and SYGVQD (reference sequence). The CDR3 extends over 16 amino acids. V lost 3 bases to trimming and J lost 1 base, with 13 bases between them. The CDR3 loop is CASSDTGSGSYNEQFF. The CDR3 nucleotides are TGCGCCAGCAGTGATACAGGGTCTGGGTCCTACAATGAGCAGTTCTTC.

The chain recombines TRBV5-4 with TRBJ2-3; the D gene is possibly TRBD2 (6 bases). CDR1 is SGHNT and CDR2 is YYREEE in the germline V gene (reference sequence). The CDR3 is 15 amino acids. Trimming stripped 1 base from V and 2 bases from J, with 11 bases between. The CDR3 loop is CASSLTGVYTDTQYF. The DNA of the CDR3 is TGTGCCAGCAGCTTGACGGGAGTTTACACAGATACGCAGTATTTT.

The CDR3 region is CASSLPGRRSGEQYF. CDR3 nucleotide sequence: TGTGCCAGCAGTCTCCCCGGGAGGCGGAGTGGAGAGCAGTACTTC. The chain links TRBV6-2 or TRBV6-3 to TRBJ2-7, with 7 bases lining up with TRBD2. The ends lost 5 bases at V and 7 bases at J; junction bases unmatched: 14. CDR1 and CDR2 from the germline V gene are MNHEY and SVGEGT. This CDR3 contains 15 residues.

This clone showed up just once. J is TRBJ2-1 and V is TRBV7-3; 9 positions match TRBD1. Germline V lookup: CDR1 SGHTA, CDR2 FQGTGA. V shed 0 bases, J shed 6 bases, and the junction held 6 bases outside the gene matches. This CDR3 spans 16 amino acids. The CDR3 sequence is CASSLTRGQGANEQFF. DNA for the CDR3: TGTGCCAGCAGCTTAACGAGGGGACAGGGTGCCAATGAGCAGTTCTTC.

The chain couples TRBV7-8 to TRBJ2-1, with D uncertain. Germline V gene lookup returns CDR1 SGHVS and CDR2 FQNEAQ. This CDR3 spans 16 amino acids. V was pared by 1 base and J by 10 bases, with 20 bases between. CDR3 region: CASSLVVGSSSPEQFF. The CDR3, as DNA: TGTGCCAGCAGCTTAGTGGTGGGATCCTCTAGTCCAGAGCAGTTCTTC. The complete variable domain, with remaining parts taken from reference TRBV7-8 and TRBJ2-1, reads GAGVSQSPRYKVAKRGQDVALRCDPISGHVSLFWYQQALGQGPEFLTYFQNEAQLDKSGLPSDRFFAERPEGSVSTLKIQRTQQEDSAVYLCASSLVVGSSSPEQFFGPGTRLTVL.

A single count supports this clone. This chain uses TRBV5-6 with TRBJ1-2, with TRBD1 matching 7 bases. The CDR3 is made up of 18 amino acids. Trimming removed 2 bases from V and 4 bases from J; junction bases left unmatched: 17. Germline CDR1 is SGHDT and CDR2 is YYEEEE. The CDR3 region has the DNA TGTGCCAGCAGCTTCTGGGCACCTAGGGGGCGGCCCTTCTATGGCTACACCTTC. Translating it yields CASSFWAPRGRPFYGYTF. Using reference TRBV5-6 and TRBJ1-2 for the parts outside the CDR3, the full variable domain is DAGVTQSPTHLIKTRGQQVTLRCSPKSGHDTVSWYQQALGQGPQFIFQYYEEEERQRGNFPDRFSGHQFPNYSSELNVNALLLGDSALYLCASSFWAPRGRPFYGYTFGSGTRLTVV.

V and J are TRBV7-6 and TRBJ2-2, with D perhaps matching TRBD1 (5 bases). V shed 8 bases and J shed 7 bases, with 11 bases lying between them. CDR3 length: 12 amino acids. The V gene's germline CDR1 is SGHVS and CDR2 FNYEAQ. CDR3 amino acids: CASGREGGELFF. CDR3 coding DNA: TGTGCCAGCGGCAGGGAAGGCGGGGAGCTGTTTTTT.

Here the CDR3 DNA reads TGCGCCAGCAGCTTGAGACAGGGGAGCGCTGAAGCTTTCTTT. It specifies CASSLRQGSAEAFF. V usage is TRBV5-1 and J usage is TRBJ1-1; TRBD1 matches 8 bases. Germline V gives CDR1 SGHRS, CDR2 YFSETQ. The CDR3 runs to 14 residues. Trimming removed 1 base from V and 6 bases from J; junction bases left unmatched: 5.

In nucleotides, the CDR3 is TGTGCTCCGGGACTAGCGGGAGCGGAGAACACCGGGGAGCTGTTTTTT. Amino acid sequence: CAPGLAGAENTGELFF. The chain is built from TRBV30 and TRBJ2-2, with 14 bases that match TRBD2. The CDR3 sequence is 16 residues long. Germline CDR1 is GTSNPN and CDR2 is SVGIG (reference sequence).

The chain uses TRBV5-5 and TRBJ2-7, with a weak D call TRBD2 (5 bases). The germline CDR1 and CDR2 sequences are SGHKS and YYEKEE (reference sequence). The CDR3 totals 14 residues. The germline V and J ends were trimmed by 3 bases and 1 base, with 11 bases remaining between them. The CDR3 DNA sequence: TGTGCCAGCAGCTACCCGGGAACTTCCTACGAGCAGTACTTC. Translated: CASSYPGTSYEQYF.

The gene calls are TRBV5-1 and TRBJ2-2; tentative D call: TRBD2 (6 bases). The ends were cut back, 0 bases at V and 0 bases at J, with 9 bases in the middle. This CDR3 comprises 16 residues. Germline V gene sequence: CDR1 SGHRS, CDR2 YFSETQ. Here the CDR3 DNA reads TGCGCCAGCAGCTTGGGGGCGGGACCGAACACCGGGGAGCTGTTTTTT. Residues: CASSLGAGPNTGELFF.

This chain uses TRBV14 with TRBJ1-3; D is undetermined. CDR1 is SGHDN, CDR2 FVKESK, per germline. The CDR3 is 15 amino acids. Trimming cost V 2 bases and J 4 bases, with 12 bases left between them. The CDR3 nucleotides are TGTGCCAGCAGCCAATCTCATGTAGGGGGAAACACCATATATTTT. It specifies CASSQSHVGGNTIYF.

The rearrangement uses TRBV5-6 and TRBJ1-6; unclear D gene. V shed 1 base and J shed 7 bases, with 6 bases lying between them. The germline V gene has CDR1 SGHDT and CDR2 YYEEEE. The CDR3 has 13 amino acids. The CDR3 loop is CASSLFDNSPLHF. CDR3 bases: TGTGCCAGCAGCTTGTTTGACAATTCACCCCTCCACTTT.

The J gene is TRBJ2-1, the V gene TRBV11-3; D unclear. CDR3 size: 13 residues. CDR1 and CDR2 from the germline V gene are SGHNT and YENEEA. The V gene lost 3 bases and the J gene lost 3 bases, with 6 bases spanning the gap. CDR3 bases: TGTGCCAGCAGCTTGACTTACTACAATGAGCAGTTCTTC. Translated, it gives CASSLTYYNEQFF.

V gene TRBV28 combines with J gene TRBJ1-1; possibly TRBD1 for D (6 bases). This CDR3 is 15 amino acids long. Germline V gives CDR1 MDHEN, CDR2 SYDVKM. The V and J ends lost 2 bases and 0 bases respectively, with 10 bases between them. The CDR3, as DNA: TGTGCCAGCAGTTTAGGGGGGCGAATGAACACTGAAGCTTTCTTT. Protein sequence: CASSLGGRMNTEAFF.

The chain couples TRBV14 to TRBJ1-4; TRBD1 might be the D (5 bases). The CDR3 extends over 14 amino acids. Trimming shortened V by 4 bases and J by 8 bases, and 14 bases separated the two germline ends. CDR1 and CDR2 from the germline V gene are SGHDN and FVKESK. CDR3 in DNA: TGTGCCAGCAGCCCTCTCGGGGCGGGAGAAAAACTGTTTTTT. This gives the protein CASSPLGAGEKLFF.

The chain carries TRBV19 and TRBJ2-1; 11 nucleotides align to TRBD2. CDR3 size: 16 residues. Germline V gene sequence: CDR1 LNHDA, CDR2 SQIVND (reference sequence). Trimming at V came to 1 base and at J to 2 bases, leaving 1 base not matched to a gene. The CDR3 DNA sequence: TGTGCCAGTAGTATAGTAGCGGGAGGGACCTACAATGAGCAGTTCTTC. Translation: CASSIVAGGTYNEQFF.

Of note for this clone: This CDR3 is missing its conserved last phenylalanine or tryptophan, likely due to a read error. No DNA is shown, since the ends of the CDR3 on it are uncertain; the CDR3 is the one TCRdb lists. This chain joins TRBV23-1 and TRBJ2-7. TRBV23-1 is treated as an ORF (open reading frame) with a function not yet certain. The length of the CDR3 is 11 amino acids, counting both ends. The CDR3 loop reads CASSQSAKPTG.